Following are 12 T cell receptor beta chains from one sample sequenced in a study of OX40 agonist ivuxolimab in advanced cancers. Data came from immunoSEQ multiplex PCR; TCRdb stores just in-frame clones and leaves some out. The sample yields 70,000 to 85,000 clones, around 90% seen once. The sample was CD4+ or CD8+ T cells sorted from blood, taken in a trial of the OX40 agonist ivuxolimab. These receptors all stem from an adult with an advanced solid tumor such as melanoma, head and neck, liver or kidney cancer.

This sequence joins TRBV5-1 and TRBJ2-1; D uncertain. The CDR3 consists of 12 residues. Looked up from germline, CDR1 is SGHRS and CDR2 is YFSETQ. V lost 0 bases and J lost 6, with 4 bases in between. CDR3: CASSLDINEQFF. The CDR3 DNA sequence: TGCGCCAGCAGCTTGGACATCAATGAGCAGTTCTTC. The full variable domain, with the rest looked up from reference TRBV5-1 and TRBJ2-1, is KAGVTQTPRYLIKTRGQQVTLSCSPISGHRSVSWYQQTPGQGLQFLFEYFSETQRNKGNFPGRFSGRQFSNSRSEMNVSTLELGDSALYLCASSLDINEQFFGPGTRLTVL.

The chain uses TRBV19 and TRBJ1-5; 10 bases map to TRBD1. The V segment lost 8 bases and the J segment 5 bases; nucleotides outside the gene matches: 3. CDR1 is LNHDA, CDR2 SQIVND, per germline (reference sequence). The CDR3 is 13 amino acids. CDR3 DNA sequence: TGTGCCAGTGCGACAGGGGGCTATCAGCCCCAGCATTTT. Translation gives CASATGGYQPQHF.

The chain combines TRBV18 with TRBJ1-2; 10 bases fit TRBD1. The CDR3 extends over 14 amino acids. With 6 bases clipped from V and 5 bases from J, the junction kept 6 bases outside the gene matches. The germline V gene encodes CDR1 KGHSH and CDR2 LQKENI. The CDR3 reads CASSLGQGSYGYTF. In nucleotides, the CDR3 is TGTGCCAGCTCGCTGGGACAGGGGAGTTATGGCTACACCTTC.

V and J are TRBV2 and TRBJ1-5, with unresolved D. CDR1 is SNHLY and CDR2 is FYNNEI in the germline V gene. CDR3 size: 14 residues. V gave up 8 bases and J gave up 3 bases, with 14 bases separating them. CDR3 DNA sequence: TGTGCCAGCTCGGCGGTGCAGGACAATCAGCCCCAGCATTTT. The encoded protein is CASSAVQDNQPQHF.

The CDR3 sequence is CASSIDLRTGVFSGNTIYF. The CDR3 coding sequence is TGTGCCAGTAGTATTGATTTGCGGACAGGGGTCTTCTCTGGAAACACCATATATTTT. The genes are TRBV19 and TRBJ1-3; 9 nucleotides match TRBD1. CDR3 length: 19 amino acids. Germline trimming cut 3 bases from V and 0 bases from J; bases unmatched to any gene: 12. CDR1 LNHDA and CDR2 SQIVND come from the germline V gene (reference sequence).

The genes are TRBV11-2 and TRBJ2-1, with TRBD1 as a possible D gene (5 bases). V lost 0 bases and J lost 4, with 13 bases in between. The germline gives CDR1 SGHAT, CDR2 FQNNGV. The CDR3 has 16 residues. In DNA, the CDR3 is TGTGCCAGCAGCTTAGAGGGGCAGCTAAGTTACAATGAGCAGTTCTTC. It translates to CASSLEGQLSYNEQFF.

The CDR3 sequence: CASSVGPGVGETQYF. The CDR3 coding sequence is TGTGCCAGCAGCGTAGGTCCGGGAGTAGGTGAGACCCAGTACTTC. This rearrangement joins TRBV9 to TRBJ2-5; maybe TRBD2 (6 bases). V was shortened by 0 bases and J by 5 bases, with 14 bases between the two germline ends. Looked up from germline, CDR1 is SGDLS and CDR2 is YYNGEE. The CDR3 covers 15 residues.

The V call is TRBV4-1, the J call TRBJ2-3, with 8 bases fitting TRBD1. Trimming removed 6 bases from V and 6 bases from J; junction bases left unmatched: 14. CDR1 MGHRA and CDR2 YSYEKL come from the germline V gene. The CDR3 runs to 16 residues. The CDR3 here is CASSQGAVGASDTQYF. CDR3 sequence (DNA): TGCGCCAGCAGTCAGGGGGCTGTAGGAGCGTCGGATACGCAGTATTTT.

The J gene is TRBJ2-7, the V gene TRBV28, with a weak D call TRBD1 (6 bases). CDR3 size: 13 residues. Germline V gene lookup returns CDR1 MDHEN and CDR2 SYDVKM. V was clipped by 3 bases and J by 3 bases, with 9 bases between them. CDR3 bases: TGTGCCAGCAGTTTGGGACAAAACTACGAGCAGTACTTC. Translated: CASSLGQNYEQYF.

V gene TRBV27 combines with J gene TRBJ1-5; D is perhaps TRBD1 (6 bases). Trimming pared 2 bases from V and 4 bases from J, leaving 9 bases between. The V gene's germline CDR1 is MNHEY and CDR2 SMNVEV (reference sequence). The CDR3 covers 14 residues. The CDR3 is CASSLGQPNQPQHF. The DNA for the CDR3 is TGTGCCAGCAGTTTAGGACAGCCGAATCAGCCCCAGCATTTT.

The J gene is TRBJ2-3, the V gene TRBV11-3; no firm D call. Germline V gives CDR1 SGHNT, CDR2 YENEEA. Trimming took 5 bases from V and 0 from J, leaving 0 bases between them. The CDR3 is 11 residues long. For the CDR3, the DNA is TGTGCCAGCAGCAGCACAGATACGCAGTATTTT. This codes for CASSSTDTQYF.

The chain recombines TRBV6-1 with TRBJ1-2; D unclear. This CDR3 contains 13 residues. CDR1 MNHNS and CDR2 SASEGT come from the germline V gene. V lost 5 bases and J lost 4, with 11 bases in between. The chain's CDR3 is CASSKRDIYGYTF. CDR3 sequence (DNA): TGTGCCAGCAGTAAACGGGATATCTATGGCTACACCTTC.